This T cell receptor beta chain was identified in a study of blood T cells in healthy people across ages (dated by TCRdb to the mid-2010s). For the wider study: In model experiments, template switching captured roughly one uniquely barcoded TCR beta cDNA molecule for every two T cells. Using deep sequencing normalized with unique cDNA molecular identifiers, the study measured how TCR beta repertoire diversity changes with age. The donors were divided into four age groups: young (average approximately 17 years), middle-aged (about 41), aged (about 60) and long-lived (roughly 86). To avoid experimental bias, donors of different ages were spread randomly across the sequencing lanes. For two donors (one aged 18 to 30 and one aged 80 or older), the study analyzed two additional independent replicas of 1 million unique cDNA reads from the same blood draw. On the study overall, not on this receptor specifically: Estimates of total diversity based on one million sequenced T cells were regarded as lower bounds and as underestimates. Because profiling used bulk unsorted PBMCs, naive and antigen-experienced compartments could not be compared conclusively. Observed TCR beta diversity per million T cells fell roughly linearly with age, and a significant reduction was already apparent by age about 36. The long-lived group showed more naive CD4+ T cells, fewer expanded clones and increased TCR diversity than the aged group, suggesting age selection. There was a strong correlation between observed TCR beta diversity and the percentage of naive T cells measured by flow cytometry. Because donor CMV infection status was unknown, age-related changes in expanded clonotypes were potentially confounded.

The donors were some 36 Caucasian individuals from Russia, aged roughly 6 to 100 years, who were systemically healthy. Each donor gave 8 to 10 milliliters of peripheral blood, drawn into EDTA-treated Vacutainer tubes. Ficoll-Paque density-gradient centrifugation was used to isolate PBMCs, with at least 6 million per sample. Total RNA was extracted from PBMCs with Trizol reagent, with at least 5 micrograms obtained per sample. Naive CD45RAhigh/CD27high T cell percentages were measured by flow cytometry on a PBMC aliquot from every donor. Notes on this clonotype: This clone's antigen is unknown. No much larger clone exists at a distance of one base, and base qualities are not known.

Receptor libraries were prepared by 5' RACE. For sequencing, an Illumina HiSeq 2500 was employed. A second PCR of about 7 to 12 cycles was performed with a sample-barcoded 5' primer and a J-beta primer mix. A unique molecular identifier was introduced onto each TCR beta cDNA molecule by a template-switch 5' adaptor carrying 12 random nucleotides. Each sample yielded at least 2.5 million CDR3-containing paired-end reads. All of the RNA was converted into first-strand cDNA using the Mint cDNA synthesis kit, with a TRBC-specific oligonucleotide serving as the primer. All cDNA was treated with uracil-DNA glycosylase and then went through a first 18-cycle PCR with the universal primers M1SS and BC2_uni_R. The authors' pipeline ran thus. Normalization of each sample was performed by random selection of 1 million high-quality reads, each carrying a distinct molecular identifier. Instead of being binned into consensus sequences, reads that shared molecular identifiers were thrown out. MiTCR, with a Q25 quality threshold and the strictest error-elimination algorithm, was used for CDR3 identification, clonotype clustering and error correction. A nonparametric unseen species model with Euler transformation was used to estimate a lower bound on total TCR beta diversity. The public reads were quality trimmed at Q25 with fastp and then assembled into clones with MiXCR by TCRdb, keeping productive beta chains. Rows are unified per CDR3 protein, each entry keeping the most common DNA and genes. These V and J calls are TCRdb output, not the study's own analysis. This sample has 650,000 to 1,000,000 distinct CDR3 sequences in its table, and 35% to 40% of those were observed once. Over 10% of the sample lies in the top ten.

The junction carries 12 bases between V and J, which are trimmed by 6 bases and 4 bases respectively. The germline V gene yields ENHRY for CDR1 and SYGVKD for CDR2. There are 13 amino acids in the CDR3, from cysteine to phenylalanine inclusive. CDR3 DNA only is kept here, 39 bases in frame from base 1. Material for sequencing was blood. This clonotype was sampled from a man between 18 and 35 years old in good health. The chain couples TRBV10-3 to TRBJ1-1; TRBD1 is a possible D gene, resting on 5 matching bases. The DNA reads as follows: TGTGCCATCAGCCCGGGGGACCTCACTGAAGCTTTCTTT. This gives the protein CAISPGDLTEAFF.